This T cell receptor (beta chain) was profiled in a study of OX40 agonist ivuxolimab in advanced cancers. About the study: The study gave patients intravenous ivuxolimab at 0.01 to 10 mg/kg every 2 weeks.

On this clone itself: What it recognizes is unknown.

Trimming took off 1 base at V and 3 bases at J, with 13 bases between the two ends. This CDR3 region has 14 residues. Germline-derived CDR1 and CDR2 are SQVTM and ANQGSEA. Study-level findings and limits: The expanded peripheral T cells' antigen specificity was not determined. Partial responders dosed at 0.1-3.0 mg/kg displayed clonal expansion ranking among the lowest.

Profiling relied on immunoSEQ multiplex PCR, and the TCRdb table lists in-frame clones only, not all of them. The table lists around 77,000 clones, around nine tenths of them singletons. The rearrangement links TRBV29-1 to TRBJ2-7, with D tentatively TRBD1 (5 bases). This sequence originates from an adult with an advanced solid tumor such as melanoma, head and neck, liver or kidney cancer. The sequenced sample was CD4+ or CD8+ T cells sorted from blood, obtained in a trial of the OX40 agonist ivuxolimab. DNA for the CDR3: TGCAGCGTTGAAGTTGGGGCTGCGCTCTACGAGCAGTACTTC. This translates into CSVEVGAALYEQYF.